Listed below are T cell receptor beta chains from one sample, sequenced in a study of cytomegalovirus exposure and HLA in healthy donors. The data were produced by immunoSEQ multiplex PCR, yet TCRdb's version contains in-frame clones alone and is incomplete. The sample has 140,000 or so clones; 65% to 80% are singletons. Sequencing used PBMCs. The receptor set was obtained from a woman aged 40 to 49 in good health and CMV-seronegative. The CDR3 runs from the conserved cysteine through the conserved F or W. The D gene is left open where the match is weak. Not all rows give a size; the values are once, few, many and, for expanded clones, a class.

clone size	D gene	V gene	J gene	CDR3 length	CDR3 protein	CDR3 DNA
-	-	TRBV2	TRBJ2-5	13	CASSRLGPETQYF	TGTGCCAGCAGTAGACTAGGTCCAGAGACCCAGTACTTC
-	TRBD1	TRBV28	TRBJ1-2	16	CASSTTGTGANYGYTF	TGTGCCAGCAGTACAACCGGGACAGGCGCTAACTATGGCTACACCTTC
-	TRBD2	TRBV27	TRBJ2-7	17	CASSPPFGLAGYYEQYF	TGTGCCAGCAGTCCTCCTTTCGGGCTAGCGGGGTACTACGAGCAGTACTTC
-	TRBD1	TRBV5-1	TRBJ1-4	16	CASSSGQAYDSAKLFF	TGCGCCAGCAGCTCCGGACAGGCATACGACTCGGCAAAACTGTTTTTT
-	-	TRBV27	TRBJ2-3	16	CASRIGTPINTDTQYF	TGTGCCAGCAGAATTGGGACACCAATCAACACAGATACGCAGTATTTT
-	-	TRBV6-6	TRBJ1-2	12	CASTQGNYGYTF	TGTGCCAGCACCCAGGGGAACTATGGCTACACCTTC
-	TRBD1	TRBV28	TRBJ2-5	14	CASTLRTGEVAQYF	TGTGCCAGCACCCTACGGACAGGCGAGGTGGCCCAGTACTTC
few	-	TRBV14	TRBJ1-2	13	CASSHEVTRGYTF	TGTGCCAGCAGCCACGAGGTAACGAGAGGCTACACCTTC
-	TRBD1	TRBV5-1	TRBJ2-5	15	CASSLQGQGAETQYF	TGCGCCAGCAGCTTGCAGGGACAGGGGGCAGAGACCCAGTACTTC
once	TRBD2	TRBV18	TRBJ2-1	16	CASSPRLAGGRNEQFF	TGTGCCAGCTCACCACGGCTAGCGGGAGGAAGGAATGAGCAGTTCTTC
few	-	TRBV6-1	TRBJ1-2	15	CASRMGREANYGYTF	TGTGCCAGCAGGATGGGGAGGGAAGCTAACTATGGCTACACCTTC
-	TRBD2	TRBV19	TRBJ2-5	15	CASSLLGGFQETQYF	TGTGCCAGTAGCCTCCTCGGGGGGTTCCAAGAGACCCAGTACTTC
-	-	TRBV5-1	TRBJ1-2	13	CASSLDRVTGYTF	TGCGCCAGCAGCTTGGACAGGGTAACTGGCTACACCTTC
-	-	TRBV6-1	TRBJ1-4	15	CASIRPGGANEKLFF	TGTGCCAGCATACGACCGGGGGGTGCTAATGAAAAACTGTTTTTT
once	-	TRBV6-1	TRBJ2-7	14	CASSQQAASYEQYF	TGTGCCAGCAGTCAACAGGCCGCCTCCTACGAGCAGTACTTC
-	-	TRBV15	TRBJ1-1	15	CATSRVAGPNTEAFF	TGTGCCACCAGCAGAGTTGCAGGGCCTAACACTGAAGCTTTCTTT
-	-	TRBV4-2	TRBJ1-5	15	CASSQEDRNNQPQHF	TGTGCCAGCAGCCAAGAGGACAGAAACAATCAGCCCCAGCATTTT
once	-	TRBV6-5	TRBJ1-5	15	CASRVDRYSNQPQHF	TGTGCCAGCAGAGTCGACAGGTATAGCAATCAGCCCCAGCATTTT
-	-	TRBV18	TRBJ1-6	16	CASSPNTFQGSSPLHF	TGTGCCAGCTCACCCAACACCTTCCAGGGGAGTTCACCCCTCCACTTT
once	-	TRBV30	TRBJ1-5	14	CAWSVRGGNQPQHF	TGTGCCTGGAGTGTCCGGGGGGGGAATCAGCCCCAGCATTTT
-	-	TRBV5-1	TRBJ2-2	17	CASSLKPRESRPGELFF	TGCGCCAGCAGCTTGAAACCGAGGGAAAGTCGGCCCGGGGAGCTGTTTTTT
once	TRBD2	TRBV18	TRBJ2-1	13	CASSPGDYSPQFF	TGTGCCAGCTCACCAGGGGACTACAGCCCGCAGTTCTTC
-	-	TRBV29-1	TRBJ2-7	11	CSAWQGNEQYF	TGCAGCGCATGGCAGGGGAACGAGCAGTACTTC
-	TRBD2	TRBV5-1	TRBJ2-3	16	CASSGLAGATTDTQYF	TGCGCCAGCAGCGGGCTAGCGGGAGCTACCACAGATACGCAGTATTTT
-	TRBD1	TRBV28	TRBJ1-2	16	CASSLRGQGEDYGYTF	TGTGCCAGCAGTTTAAGAGGACAGGGGGAGGACTATGGCTACACCTTC
-	-	TRBV7-8	TRBJ1-5	18	CASSRPGVAAGRNQPQHF	TGTGCCAGCAGCCGCCCAGGGGTCGCGGCAGGAAGAAATCAGCCCCAGCATTTT
-	TRBD1	TRBV5-4	TRBJ1-1	18	CASSYDRGSRYMNTEAFF	TGTGCCAGCAGCTACGACAGGGGGAGTCGATACATGAACACTGAAGCTTTCTTT